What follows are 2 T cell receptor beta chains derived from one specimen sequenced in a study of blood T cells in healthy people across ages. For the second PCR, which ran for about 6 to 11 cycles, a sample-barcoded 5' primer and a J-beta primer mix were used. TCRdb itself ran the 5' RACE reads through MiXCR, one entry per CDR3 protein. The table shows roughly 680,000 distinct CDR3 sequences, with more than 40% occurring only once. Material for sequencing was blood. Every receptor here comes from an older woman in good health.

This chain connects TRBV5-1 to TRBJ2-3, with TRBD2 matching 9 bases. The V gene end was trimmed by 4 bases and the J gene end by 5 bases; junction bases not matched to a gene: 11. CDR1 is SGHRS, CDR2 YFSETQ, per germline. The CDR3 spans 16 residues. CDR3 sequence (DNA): TGCGCCAGCAGCCGGAGGGTAGCGGGAGTAAGAGATACGCAGTATTTT. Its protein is CASSRRVAGVRDTQYF.

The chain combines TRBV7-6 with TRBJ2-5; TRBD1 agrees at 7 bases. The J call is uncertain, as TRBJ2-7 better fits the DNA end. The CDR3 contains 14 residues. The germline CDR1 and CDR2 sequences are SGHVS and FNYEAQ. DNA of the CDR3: TGTGCCAGCAGCGCCGGGACAGAAACCTACGAGCAGTACTTC. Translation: CASSAGTETYEQYF.